Following are 16 T cell receptor beta chains from one sample sequenced in a study of OX40 agonist ivuxolimab in advanced cancers. Sequencing used immunoSEQ multiplex PCR; TCRdb keeps in-frame clones, though not all of them. The sample lists about 48,000 clones; approximately 88% were seen once. The source material was CD4+ or CD8+ T cells sorted from blood, sampled in a trial of the OX40 agonist ivuxolimab. These receptors originate from an adult with an advanced solid tumor such as melanoma, head and neck, liver or kidney cancer.

The chain employs TRBV9 and TRBJ1-1, with D perhaps matching TRBD1 (6 bases). V lost 5 bases, J lost 4 bases, and 18 bases lay in between. This CDR3 contains 15 residues. CDR1 and CDR2 (germline): SGDLS, YYNGEE. The CDR3 DNA follows: TGTGCCAGCAGTGAACAACAGGGTAGGGGCACTGAAGCTTTCTTT. It codes for CASSEQQGRGTEAFF.

The V gene is TRBV27, the J gene TRBJ2-1; D is uncertain. The CDR3 covers 14 residues. CDR1 and CDR2 (germline): MNHEY, SMNVEV (reference sequence). Trimming pared 3 bases from V and 6 bases from J, leaving 12 bases between. In DNA form, the CDR3 reads TGTGCCAGCAGTTTCAGCCAGTGGGTCAATGAGCAGTTCTTC. Protein: CASSFSQWVNEQFF.

The genes are TRBV5-5 and TRBJ1-1; D possibly corresponds to TRBD1 (6 bases). Germline V gene lookup returns CDR1 SGHKS and CDR2 YYEKEE (reference sequence). V shed 0 bases and J shed 6 bases, with 12 bases lying between them. There are 14 residues in the CDR3. The CDR3 bases are TGTGCCAGCAGCTTGGTGGGGGGGCTGGCTGAAGCTTTCTTT. Protein: CASSLVGGLAEAFF.

The J gene is TRBJ1-1, the V gene TRBV9; D not resolved. Germline CDR1 is SGDLS and CDR2 is YYNGEE. The V end lost 1 base, the J end lost 7 bases, and 11 bases lay between the germline ends. The CDR3 is 13 residues long. CDR3 bases: TGTGCCAGCAGCGTATCTGGCAACGATGAAGCTTTCTTT. This gives the protein CASSVSGNDEAFF.

The genes are TRBV30 and TRBJ2-7, with 12 bases aligning to TRBD1. CDR1 and CDR2 from the germline V gene are GTSNPN and SVGIG (reference sequence). This CDR3 has 15 residues. V was pared by 3 bases and J by 3 bases, with 6 bases of the junction left unmatched. The CDR3 spells CAWRGTGGGFYEQYF. DNA for the CDR3: TGTGCCTGGAGGGGGACAGGGGGCGGGTTCTACGAGCAGTACTTC.

The V call is TRBV6-6, the J call TRBJ2-7; 9 positions match TRBD1. The V gene end was trimmed by 5 bases and the J gene end by 4 bases; junction bases not matched to a gene: 6. Germline-derived CDR1 and CDR2 are MNHNY and SVGAGI (reference sequence). This CDR3 is built from 14 residues. The CDR3 loop reads CASSPGTGSYEQYF. The CDR3 coding sequence is TGTGCCAGCAGTCCCGGGACAGGGTCATACGAGCAGTACTTC.

This sequence joins TRBV6-6 and TRBJ2-1; 8 bases line up with TRBD1. The CDR3 spans 13 residues. V lost 6 bases to trimming and J lost 3 bases; unmatched junction nucleotides: 1. Germline V CDR1 and CDR2: MNHNY, SVGAGI (reference sequence). In nucleotides, the CDR3 is TGTGCCAGCAGGACAGGGGACTACAATGAGCAGTTCTTC. Its protein product is CASRTGDYNEQFF.

In its sample, this clone was seen a few times. This chain links TRBV18 with TRBJ2-2; TRBD2 agrees at 15 bases. This CDR3 is built from 19 residues. Looked up from germline, CDR1 is KGHSH and CDR2 is LQKENI. V shed 1 base and J 0 bases; nucleotides not matched to a gene: 3. CDR3 residues: CASSPLGLAGGPNTGELFF. CDR3 in DNA: TGTGCCAGCTCACCACTGGGACTAGCGGGGGGACCGAACACCGGGGAGCTGTTTTTT. Full variable domain (outside the CDR3, taken from reference TRBV18 and TRBJ2-2): NAGVMQNPRHLVRRRGQEARLRCSPMKGHSHVYWYRQLPEEGLKFMVYLQKENIIDESGMPKERFSAEFPKEGPSILRIQQVVRGDSAAYFCASSPLGLAGGPNTGELFFGEGSRLTVL.

The chain combines TRBV5-4 with TRBJ2-2; no definite D call. This CDR3 spans 14 amino acids. Germline V CDR1 and CDR2: SGHNT, YYREEE (reference sequence). Trimming took 4 bases from V and 6 from J, leaving 13 bases between them. In DNA form, the CDR3 reads TGTGCCAGCAGCCCGCGCGCTACCGCCGGGGAGCTGTTTTTT. This encodes CASSPRATAGELFF.

This clone was counted only a few times. This chain joins TRBV11-1 and TRBJ1-1; 9 nucleotides agree with TRBD1. Germline CDR1 reads SGHAT; CDR2 reads FQDESV (reference sequence). The ends lost 7 bases at V and 4 bases at J; junction bases unmatched: 1. The CDR3 consists of 12 residues. CDR3 protein: CASMTGGTEAFF. In DNA, the CDR3 is TGTGCCAGCATGACAGGGGGCACTGAAGCTTTCTTT.

V gene TRBV29-1 combines with J gene TRBJ2-7; TRBD2 is a possible D gene (6 bases). The length of the CDR3 is 13 residues. V shed 3 bases and J shed 5 bases, with 14 bases lying between them. CDR1 and CDR2 from the germline V gene are SQVTM and ANQGSEA. CDR3 sequence reads: CSVEGLALDEQYF. The CDR3 DNA is TGCAGCGTTGAGGGCCTAGCGCTCGACGAGCAGTACTTC.

This chain links TRBV4-2 with TRBJ2-3; 9 bases map to TRBD2. The CDR3 is 16 amino acids. Germline values: CDR1 LGHNA, CDR2 YNFKEQ. With 3 bases clipped from V and 1 base from J, the junction kept 5 bases outside the gene matches. CDR3 protein: CASSHEAGGGTDTQYF. DNA for the CDR3: TGTGCCAGCAGCCATGAAGCGGGGGGAGGCACAGATACGCAGTATTTT.

V and J are TRBV5-6 and TRBJ1-2; 7 positions agree with TRBD1. J lost 2 bases, V lost 4 bases, and 5 bases had no gene match. CDR1 is SGHDT and CDR2 is YYEEEE in the germline V gene. The CDR3 extends over 14 amino acids. The CDR3 bases are TGTGCCAGCAGCCAGGGACAGAGGAACTATGGCTACACCTTC. Amino acids: CASSQGQRNYGYTF.

This sequence joins TRBV11-2 and TRBJ2-5; D is unclear. The germline V gene encodes CDR1 SGHAT and CDR2 FQNNGV. Deletions cut 1 base from V and 0 bases from J, with 3 bases between. The CDR3 loop spans 13 amino acids. The CDR3 nucleotides read TGTGCCAGCAGCTTAGTCCACCAAGAGACCCAGTACTTC. This codes for CASSLVHQETQYF. The full variable domain, with the rest looked up from reference TRBV11-2 and TRBJ2-5, is EAGVAQSPRYKIIEKRQSVAFWCNPISGHATLYWYQQILGQGPKLLIQFQNNGVVDDSQLPKDRFSAERLKGVDSTLKIQPAKLEDSAVYLCASSLVHQETQYFGPGTRLLVL.

This clone was detected a few times. J is TRBJ2-1 and V is TRBV18, with D uncertain. The CDR3 loop spans 15 amino acids. Trimming left V 2 bases short and J 6 bases short, with 14 bases between. Germline V gives CDR1 KGHSH, CDR2 LQKENI. CDR3 in amino acids: CASSPIRSSLNEQFF. The CDR3 DNA follows: TGTGCCAGCTCACCAATCCGATCGAGTCTCAATGAGCAGTTCTTC. The whole variable domain, remainder taken from reference TRBV18 and TRBJ2-1, is NAGVMQNPRHLVRRRGQEARLRCSPMKGHSHVYWYRQLPEEGLKFMVYLQKENIIDESGMPKERFSAEFPKEGPSILRIQQVVRGDSAAYFCASSPIRSSLNEQFFGPGTRLTVL.

This sequence joins TRBV11-1 and TRBJ2-2, with TRBD1 matching over 8 bases. The ends lost 1 base at V and 4 bases at J; junction bases unmatched: 2. Germline V gene lookup returns CDR1 SGHAT and CDR2 FQDESV (reference sequence). The length of the CDR3 is 15 residues. CDR3 residues: CASSLVDRGTGELFF. The CDR3 DNA reads as TGTGCCAGCAGCTTAGTCGACAGGGGCACCGGGGAGCTGTTTTTT.